A selection of T cell receptor beta chains follows, all from one sample in a study of cytomegalovirus exposure and HLA in healthy donors. The method was immunoSEQ multiplex PCR; TCRdb's version includes in-frame clones alone and lacks a portion of them. The table has 190,000 or so clones, 80% to 85% seen once. Sample: PBMCs. The receptor set was obtained from a man aged 45 to 65 in good health and CMV-seronegative. CDR3s include the opening cysteine and the closing phenylalanine or tryptophan. A D gene is named only where the DNA matches it firmly. Clone size is not always given. Where it is, it says once, few, many or a class for expanded clones.

TGTGCCAGCAGCCTATACGGGGGTCGTAGCACAGATACGCAGTATTTT | CASSLYGGRSTDTQYF | TRBV21-1 | . | 16 | . | TRBJ2-3
TGTGCCAGCAGCTTAGTCCAGTCTAACTATGGCTACACCTTC | CASSLVQSNYGYTF | TRBV7-2 | . | 14 | . | TRBJ1-2
TGTGCCAGCAGCTTAGCGCGGGGGTCAGATACGCAGTATTTT | CASSLARGSDTQYF | TRBV7-6 | . | 14 | TRBD2 | TRBJ2-3
TGTGCCAGCAGCTTAACAGGGGGAGTCATCGGCGAGCAGTACTTC | CASSLTGGVIGEQYF | TRBV7-2 | few | 15 | TRBD1 | TRBJ2-7
TGTGCCAGCAGCTTAGAGGACAGGGGGACACCCCTCCACTTT | CASSLEDRGTPLHF | TRBV5-5 | . | 14 | TRBD1 | TRBJ1-6
TGTTCCAGCAGCTTAGGGCAGGGTACCACCGGGGAGCTGTTTTTT | CSSSLGQGTTGELFF | TRBV7-9 | . | 15 | . | TRBJ2-2
TGCGCCAGCAGACCATGGACAGGACAGACCGGCCACGAGCAGTACTTC | CASRPWTGQTGHEQYF | TRBV5-1 | . | 16 | TRBD1 | TRBJ2-7
TGTGCCAGCAGTGACTCGCACAGGGGGAGCGGCTACACCTTC | CASSDSHRGSGYTF | TRBV6-4 | . | 14 | TRBD1 | TRBJ1-2
TGTGCCACCAGCAGAGCTGGACAGGGAAACACTGAAGCTTTCTTT | CATSRAGQGNTEAFF | TRBV15 | . | 15 | TRBD1 | TRBJ1-1
TGCGCCAGCTCCTGGGGAGGGTCCCCGAACACCGGGGAGCTGTTTTTT | CASSWGGSPNTGELFF | TRBV5-1 | few | 16 | TRBD2 | TRBJ2-2
TGTGCCAGCAGTATTGACAGGGGGTGGACTGAAGCTTTCTTT | CASSIDRGWTEAFF | TRBV21-1 | . | 14 | . | TRBJ1-1
TGTGCCAGCAGCCGCAGAGGGGGAACTGAAGCTTTCTTT | CASSRRGGTEAFF | TRBV7-9 | few | 13 | . | TRBJ1-1
TGTGCCAGCAGTTCGGGACTAGCGACCGACAATGAGCAGTTCTTC | CASSSGLATDNEQFF | TRBV7-3 | . | 15 | TRBD2 | TRBJ2-1
TGTGCCAGCAGCCACTTGGGACAGACCGCAATCGACGAGCAGTACTTC | CASSHLGQTAIDEQYF | TRBV14 | . | 16 | TRBD1 | TRBJ2-7
TGTGCCAGCAGTGACGGTGGGAGGGGAGCCTACGAGCAGTACTTC | CASSDGGRGAYEQYF | TRBV7-6 | . | 15 | TRBD2 | TRBJ2-7
TGCGCCAGCAGACCCCCGGGACTAGCGGGGGTGGGAAATGAGCAGTTCTTC | CASRPPGLAGVGNEQFF | TRBV5-1 | . | 17 | TRBD2 | TRBJ2-1
TGTGCCAGCAGCCCACGAGCGGGGGGGCAATATACGCAGTATTTT | CASSPRAGGQYTQYF | TRBV7-8 | . | 15 | TRBD2 | TRBJ2-3
TGTGCCAGCAGTTACACGCCCCTAAGCACAGATACGCAGTATTTT | CASSYTPLSTDTQYF | TRBV6-5 | . | 15 | . | TRBJ2-3
TGTGCCAGCAGGTCACAGGGCGGAGCGACTTCCGAGCAGTACTTC | CASRSQGGATSEQYF | TRBV11-2 | . | 15 | . | TRBJ2-7
TGTGCCAGCAGCCCCGGGACAGGGGTCTACAATGAGCAGTTCTTC | CASSPGTGVYNEQFF | TRBV6-6 | . | 15 | TRBD1 | TRBJ2-1
TGTGCCAGCAGAGGACAGGGGGCCGGGCAAGAGACCCAGTACTTC | CASRGQGAGQETQYF | TRBV9 | once | 15 | TRBD1 | TRBJ2-5
TGCGCCAGCAGCCACGACAGGGGGCGGTTTAACTATGGCTACACCTTC | CASSHDRGRFNYGYTF | TRBV4-3 | few | 16 | TRBD1 | TRBJ1-2
TGTGCCAGCAGCTCCTTGACAGGGGATAACTATGGCTACACCTTC | CASSSLTGDNYGYTF | TRBV7-9 | . | 15 | TRBD1 | TRBJ1-2
TGTGCTAGTGGTTTGCCCCCGGGTGGCTACACCTTC | CASGLPPGGYTF | TRBV12-5 | . | 12 | . | TRBJ1-2
TGTGCCAGCAGAGCGGGGACAGGGGTCTCCTACGAGCAGTACTTC | CASRAGTGVSYEQYF | TRBV6-1 | . | 15 | TRBD1 | TRBJ2-7
TGCGCCAGCAGTACCGGGGAGGCTCCTTACGAGCAGTACTTC | CASSTGEAPYEQYF | TRBV5-1 | . | 14 | . | TRBJ2-7
TGTGCCAGCAGCTTGGCACAGGGCTATGGCTACACCTTC | CASSLAQGYGYTF | TRBV7-3 | . | 13 | . | TRBJ1-2
TGTGCCAGCTCACGGGACAGGGTTGGGACTAGCCCCAATCAGCCCCAGCATTTT | CASSRDRVGTSPNQPQHF | TRBV18 | . | 18 | TRBD1 | TRBJ1-5
TGTGCCACCGCGGACAGGCCTTCCTACGAGCAGTACTTC | CATADRPSYEQYF | TRBV15 | many | 13 | TRBD1 | TRBJ2-7
TGTGCCAGCAAGTTTTTACCGGGACAGCTCATCGCGAATTCACCCCTCCACTTT | CASKFLPGQLIANSPLHF | TRBV7-3 | . | 18 | TRBD1 | TRBJ1-6
TGTGCCAGCAGTGACCTGACAGGGATCTCCTATAATTCACCCCTCCACTTT | CASSDLTGISYNSPLHF | TRBV6-7 | . | 17 | TRBD1 | TRBJ1-6
TGCGCCAGCAGCTGGACAGGCGGCCAAGAGACCCAGTACTTC | CASSWTGGQETQYF | TRBV5-1 | . | 14 | TRBD1 | TRBJ2-5
TGTGCCAGCAGCTTGAATTTACGGACAGCTAGCCAAGAGACCCAGTACTTC | CASSLNLRTASQETQYF | TRBV5-4 | . | 17 | . | TRBJ2-5
TGTGCCAGCAGCTTAGGGTCAGCGGGCTATGGCTACACCTTC | CASSLGSAGYGYTF | TRBV5-6 | . | 14 | . | TRBJ1-2
TGTGCCAGCAGCGGGGGACTAGCGGGGCAAGAGACCCAGTACTTC | CASSGGLAGQETQYF | TRBV7-9 | . | 15 | TRBD2 | TRBJ2-5
TGTGCCAGCAGCTTTGGTACTTCTAGCAATCAGCCCCAGCATTTT | CASSFGTSSNQPQHF | TRBV11-2 | . | 15 | . | TRBJ1-5
TGTGCTAGCAGCTTTGGGGACGGGGGGGCGGAGACCCAGTACTTC | CASSFGDGGAETQYF | TRBV7-7 | . | 15 | TRBD2 | TRBJ2-5
TGTGCCAGCTCACCCCTGACCGCAGGGACAGATACGCAGTATTTT | CASSPLTAGTDTQYF | TRBV18 | . | 15 | . | TRBJ2-3
TGTGCCAGCTCACCACTGAATGGCGGGAGATCGACCGGGGAGCTGTTTTTT | CASSPLNGGRSTGELFF | TRBV18 | . | 17 | TRBD2 | TRBJ2-2
TGCGCCAGCAGTTATGTCCGGACTAGCGGGGACTACAATGAGCAGTTCTTC | CASSYVRTSGDYNEQFF | TRBV23-1 | . | 17 | TRBD2 | TRBJ2-1
TGTGCCATCAGTGCTGGTGGACAGACAACTTTCTTT | CAISAGGQTTFF | TRBV10-3 | few | 12 | . | TRBJ1-1
TGTGCCAGCAGTTACGGGGAGTCCTACGAGCAGTACTTC | CASSYGESYEQYF | TRBV6-6 | . | 13 | . | TRBJ2-7
TGCGCCAGCAGCCCTCCGGACAGGGTTGGCAATCAGCCCCAGCATTTT | CASSPPDRVGNQPQHF | TRBV4-1 | . | 16 | TRBD1 | TRBJ1-5
TGTGCCAGTAGTCAGGACAGGGTGTACCTCGGGGGAGAGACCCAGTACTTC | CASSQDRVYLGGETQYF | TRBV19 | . | 17 | TRBD1 | TRBJ2-5
TGCGCCAGCAGCCCCCAGGGGTCTGGAGCCGCAGATACGCAGTATTTT | CASSPQGSGAADTQYF | TRBV4-3 | few | 16 | . | TRBJ2-3
TGTGCCAGCAGCCCATCGGGGCGGAGGGCCTACGAGCAGTACTTC | CASSPSGRRAYEQYF | TRBV2 | . | 15 | . | TRBJ2-7
TGTGCCATCAGTGCTCGGCAGGGGCACGAGCAGTACTTC | CAISARQGHEQYF | TRBV10-3 | . | 13 | . | TRBJ2-7
TGTGCCAGCAGTCCGCAGGGGAAGGGGTCACCCCTCCACTTT | CASSPQGKGSPLHF | TRBV28 | . | 14 | . | TRBJ1-6
TGTGCCAGCAGTCCGGACAGCTCCTACGAGCAGTACTTC | CASSPDSSYEQYF | TRBV27 | . | 13 | . | TRBJ2-7
TGTGCCAGCAGTCTCGGGACAGGGAGGCAAGAGACCCAGTACTTC | CASSLGTGRQETQYF | TRBV11-2 | . | 15 | TRBD1 | TRBJ2-5
TGTGCCAGCAGCTTAGGCGGAGGGTATGACATTCAGTACTTC | CASSLGGGYDIQYF | TRBV7-2 | . | 14 | . | TRBJ2-4
TGTGCCAGCAGCTTAAGGCAGGGGGATTCACCCCTCCACTTT | CASSLRQGDSPLHF | TRBV7-9 | . | 14 | TRBD1 | TRBJ1-6
TGTGCCAGCAGCTTAACTAGCGGGGATGCAGATACGCAGTATTTT | CASSLTSGDADTQYF | TRBV7-3 | . | 15 | TRBD2 | TRBJ2-3
TGTGCCTGGAGAACGGGTAGTTTAGAAAAACTGTTTTTT | CAWRTGSLEKLFF | TRBV30 | . | 13 | . | TRBJ1-4